This T cell receptor (beta chain) was obtained from a study of blood T cell repertoires in COVID-19. CDR3 length: 13 amino acids. V lost 3 bases and J lost 5; bases outside the gene matches: 0. Germline V gene sequence: CDR1 KGHSH, CDR2 LQKENI. Data came from immunoSEQ multiplex PCR; TCRdb stores just in-frame clones and leaves some out. Found here are approximately 210,000 clones, 76% of them singletons; the top ten hold about 15%. What was sequenced was PBMCs or T cells enriched from blood (not recorded which). This receptor was identified in a woman between 50 and 59 years old with acute COVID-19. The chain carries TRBV18 and TRBJ1-4; 7 bases agree with TRBD1. In DNA form, the CDR3 reads TGTGCCAGCTCACCGGGACAGAATGAAAAACTGTTTTTT. As protein: CASSPGQNEKLFF.